This T cell receptor beta chain was captured in a study of cytomegalovirus exposure and HLA in healthy donors. Study details: A prior analysis found fewer than 120 million unique TCR beta sequences from about 179 million T cells. In an early release, HLA-typed donors contributed about 80 million unique TCR sequences. General observations from the study: Later analysis suggested links between common viral pathogens and several top significant clusters. An observed cluster of highly shared sequence variants was recorded as a likely sequencing artifact.

A few counts support this clone. Its cognate antigen is unknown. 60 Vbeta and 13 Jbeta primers were used in PCR. The protocol was immunoSEQ multiplex PCR, while the TCRdb copy is restricted to in-frame clones and leaves out a portion. The profile shows some 190,000 clones, over 75% of them singletons. V shed 4 bases and J shed 7 bases, with 19 bases lying between them. The CDR3 spans 15 residues. From germline, CDR1 is LGHNA and CDR2 YSLEER. Sequencing was done on a sample of PBMCs. The receptor's source is a woman aged 25-40 years in good health and CMV-seronegative. V usage is TRBV4-3 and J usage is TRBJ1-1, with D possibly being TRBD1 (6 bases). CDR3 nucleotide sequence: TGCGCCAGCAGCCCTCGACAGGCAGTAACGAATGAAGCTTTCTTT. As protein: CASSPRQAVTNEAFF.